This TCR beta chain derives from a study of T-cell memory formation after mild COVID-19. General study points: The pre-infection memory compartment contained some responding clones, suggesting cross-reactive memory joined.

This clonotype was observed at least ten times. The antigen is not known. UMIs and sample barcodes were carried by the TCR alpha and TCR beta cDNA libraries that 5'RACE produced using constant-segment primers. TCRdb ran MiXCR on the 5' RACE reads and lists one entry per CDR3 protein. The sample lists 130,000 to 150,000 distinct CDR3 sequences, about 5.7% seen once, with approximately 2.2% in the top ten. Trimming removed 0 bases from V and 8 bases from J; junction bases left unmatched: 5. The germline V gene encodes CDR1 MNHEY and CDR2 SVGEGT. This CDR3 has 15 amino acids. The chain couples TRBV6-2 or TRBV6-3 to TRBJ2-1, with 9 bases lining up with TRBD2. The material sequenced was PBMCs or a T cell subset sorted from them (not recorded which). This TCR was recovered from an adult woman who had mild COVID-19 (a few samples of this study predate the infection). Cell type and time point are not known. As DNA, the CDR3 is TGTGCCAGCAGTTACTCGGTAGCGGGGGATTATGAGCAGTTCTTC. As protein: CASSYSVAGDYEQFF.